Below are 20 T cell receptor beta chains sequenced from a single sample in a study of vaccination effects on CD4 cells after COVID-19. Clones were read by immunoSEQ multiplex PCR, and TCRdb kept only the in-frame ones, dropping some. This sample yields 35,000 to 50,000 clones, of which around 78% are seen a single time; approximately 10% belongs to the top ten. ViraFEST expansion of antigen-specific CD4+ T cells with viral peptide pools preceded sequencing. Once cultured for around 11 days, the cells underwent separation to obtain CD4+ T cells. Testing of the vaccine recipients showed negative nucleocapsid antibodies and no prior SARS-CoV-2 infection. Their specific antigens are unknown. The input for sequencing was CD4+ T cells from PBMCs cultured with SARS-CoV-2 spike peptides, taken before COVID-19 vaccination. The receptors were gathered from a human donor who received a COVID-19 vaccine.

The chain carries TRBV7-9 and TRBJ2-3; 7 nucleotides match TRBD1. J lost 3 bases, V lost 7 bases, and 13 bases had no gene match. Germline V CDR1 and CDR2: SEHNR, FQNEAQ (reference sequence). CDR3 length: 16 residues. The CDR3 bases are TGTGCCAGCACCTCTCGGAAGACAGGGTTTACAGATACGCAGTATTTT. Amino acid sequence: CASTSRKTGFTDTQYF. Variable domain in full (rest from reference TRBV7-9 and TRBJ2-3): DTGVSQNPRHKITKRGQNVTFRCDPISEHNRLYWYRQTLGQGPEFLTYFQNEAQLEKSRLLSDRFSAERPKGSFSTLEIQRTEQGDSAMYLCASTSRKTGFTDTQYFGPGTRLTVL.

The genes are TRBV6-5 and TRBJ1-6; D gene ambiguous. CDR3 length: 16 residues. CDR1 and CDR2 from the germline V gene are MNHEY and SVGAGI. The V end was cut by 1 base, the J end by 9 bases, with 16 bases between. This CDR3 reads CASSYLDLGLSSPLHF. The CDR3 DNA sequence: TGTGCCAGCAGTTACTTAGACCTGGGCTTGAGTTCACCCCTCCACTTT.

CDR3 coding DNA: TGTGCCAGCAGTGATTCCAGGGCGGGTGAAAAACTGTTTTTT. Amino acids: CASSDSRAGEKLFF. The chain carries TRBV25-1 and TRBJ1-4; D is possibly TRBD1 (5 bases). Germline lookup yields CDR1 MGHDK and CDR2 SYGVNS. V shed 3 bases and J shed 7 bases, with 12 bases lying between them. The CDR3 has 14 residues. Variable domain in full (rest from reference TRBV25-1 and TRBJ1-4): EADIYQTPRYLVIGTGKKITLECSQTMGHDKMYWYQQDPGMELHLIHYSYGVNSTEKGDLSSESTVSRIRTEHFPLTLESARPSHTSQYLCASSDSRAGEKLFFGSGTQLSVL.

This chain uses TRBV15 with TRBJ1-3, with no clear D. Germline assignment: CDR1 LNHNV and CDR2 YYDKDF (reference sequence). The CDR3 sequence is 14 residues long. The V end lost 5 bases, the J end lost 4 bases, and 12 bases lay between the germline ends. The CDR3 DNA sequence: TGTGCCACCAGCTCTAGAAACTTAGGAAACACCATATATTTT. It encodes CATSSRNLGNTIYF.

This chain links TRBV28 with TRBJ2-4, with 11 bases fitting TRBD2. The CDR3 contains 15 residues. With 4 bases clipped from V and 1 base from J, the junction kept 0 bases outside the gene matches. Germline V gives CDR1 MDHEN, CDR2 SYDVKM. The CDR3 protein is CASSSSGGAKNIQYF. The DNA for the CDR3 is TGTGCCAGCAGTTCTAGCGGGGGGGCCAAAAACATTCAGTACTTC.

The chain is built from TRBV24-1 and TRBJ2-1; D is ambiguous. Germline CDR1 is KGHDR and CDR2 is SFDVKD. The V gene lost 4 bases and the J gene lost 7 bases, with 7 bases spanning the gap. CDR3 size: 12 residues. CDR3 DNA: TGTGCCACCAGTGACCGGGTGAATGAGCAGTTCTTC. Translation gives CATSDRVNEQFF.

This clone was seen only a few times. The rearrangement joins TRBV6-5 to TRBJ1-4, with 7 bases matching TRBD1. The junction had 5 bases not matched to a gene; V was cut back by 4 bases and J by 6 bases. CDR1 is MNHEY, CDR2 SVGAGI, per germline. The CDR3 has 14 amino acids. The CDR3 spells CASSSRGPDEKLFF. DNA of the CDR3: TGTGCCAGCAGTTCGAGGGGGCCAGATGAAAAACTGTTTTTT.

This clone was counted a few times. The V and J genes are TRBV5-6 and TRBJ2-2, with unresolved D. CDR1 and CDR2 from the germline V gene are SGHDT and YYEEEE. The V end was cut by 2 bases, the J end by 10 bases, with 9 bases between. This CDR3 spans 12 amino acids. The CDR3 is CASSFGSVELFF. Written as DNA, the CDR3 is TGTGCCAGCAGCTTTGGGTCAGTGGAGCTGTTTTTT. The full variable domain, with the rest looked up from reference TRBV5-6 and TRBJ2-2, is DAGVTQSPTHLIKTRGQQVTLRCSPKSGHDTVSWYQQALGQGPQFIFQYYEEEERQRGNFPDRFSGHQFPNYSSELNVNALLLGDSALYLCASSFGSVELFFGEGSRLTVL.

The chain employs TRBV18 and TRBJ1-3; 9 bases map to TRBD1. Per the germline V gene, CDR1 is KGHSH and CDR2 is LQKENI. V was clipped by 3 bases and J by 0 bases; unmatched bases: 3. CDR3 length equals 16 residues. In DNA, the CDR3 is TGTGCCAGCTCACCTGGGACAGGGAGCTCTGGAAACACCATATATTTT. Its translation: CASSPGTGSSGNTIYF. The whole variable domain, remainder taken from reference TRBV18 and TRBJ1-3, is NAGVMQNPRHLVRRRGQEARLRCSPMKGHSHVYWYRQLPEEGLKFMVYLQKENIIDESGMPKERFSAEFPKEGPSILRIQQVVRGDSAAYFCASSPGTGSSGNTIYFGEGSWLTVV.

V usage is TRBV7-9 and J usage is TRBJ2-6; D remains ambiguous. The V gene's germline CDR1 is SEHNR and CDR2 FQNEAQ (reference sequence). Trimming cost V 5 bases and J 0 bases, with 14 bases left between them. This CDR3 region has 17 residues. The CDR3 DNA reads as TGTGCCAGCAGCCTACATGGGTCTTACTCTGGGGCCAACGTCCTGACTTTC. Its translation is CASSLHGSYSGANVLTF.

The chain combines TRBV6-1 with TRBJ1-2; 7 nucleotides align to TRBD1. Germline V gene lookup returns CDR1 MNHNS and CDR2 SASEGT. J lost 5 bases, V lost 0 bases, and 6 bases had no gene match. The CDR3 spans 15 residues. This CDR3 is CASSEAGTVRYGYTF. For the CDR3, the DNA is TGTGCCAGCAGTGAAGCGGGGACAGTTAGATATGGCTACACCTTC.

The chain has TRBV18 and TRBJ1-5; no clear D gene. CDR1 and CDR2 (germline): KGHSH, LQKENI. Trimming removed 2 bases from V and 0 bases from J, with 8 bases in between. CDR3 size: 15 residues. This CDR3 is CASSPGVDSNQPQHF. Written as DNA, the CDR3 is TGTGCCAGCTCACCAGGGGTCGATAGCAATCAGCCCCAGCATTTT. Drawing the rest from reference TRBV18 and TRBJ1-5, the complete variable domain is NAGVMQNPRHLVRRRGQEARLRCSPMKGHSHVYWYRQLPEEGLKFMVYLQKENIIDESGMPKERFSAEFPKEGPSILRIQQVVRGDSAAYFCASSPGVDSNQPQHFGDGTRLSIL.

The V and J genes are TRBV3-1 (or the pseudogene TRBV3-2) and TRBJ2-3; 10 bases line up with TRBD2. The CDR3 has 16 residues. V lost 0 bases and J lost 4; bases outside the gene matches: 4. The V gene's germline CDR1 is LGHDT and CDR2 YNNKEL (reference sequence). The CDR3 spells CASSQDSSGGPDTQYF. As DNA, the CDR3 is TGTGCCAGCAGCCAAGATTCTAGCGGGGGACCAGATACGCAGTATTTT.

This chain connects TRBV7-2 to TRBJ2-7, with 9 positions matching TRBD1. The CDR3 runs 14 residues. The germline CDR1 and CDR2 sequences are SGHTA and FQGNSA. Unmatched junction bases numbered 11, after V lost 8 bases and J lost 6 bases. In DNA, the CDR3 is TGTGCCAGCCAAACGGACAGGGGTGATTCCGAGCAGTACGTC. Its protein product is CASQTDRGDSEQYV.

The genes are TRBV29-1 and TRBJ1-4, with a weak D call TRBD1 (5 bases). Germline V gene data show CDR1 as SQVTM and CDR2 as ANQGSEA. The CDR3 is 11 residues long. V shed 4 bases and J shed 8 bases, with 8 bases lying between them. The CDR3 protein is CSVGRQEKLFF. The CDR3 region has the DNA TGCAGCGTTGGGAGACAGGAAAAACTGTTTTTT.

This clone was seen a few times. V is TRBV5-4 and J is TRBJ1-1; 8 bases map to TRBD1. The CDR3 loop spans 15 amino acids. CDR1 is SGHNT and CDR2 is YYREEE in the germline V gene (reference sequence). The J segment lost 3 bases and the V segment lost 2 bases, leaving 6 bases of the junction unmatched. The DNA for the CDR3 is TGTGCCAGCAGCTTCCCGATCAGGGGGCACACTGAAGCTTTCTTT. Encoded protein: CASSFPIRGHTEAFF.

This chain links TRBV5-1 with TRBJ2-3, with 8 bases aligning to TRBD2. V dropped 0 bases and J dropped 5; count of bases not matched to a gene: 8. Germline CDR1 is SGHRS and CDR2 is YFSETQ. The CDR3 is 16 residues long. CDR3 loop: CASSLVGSAGGDTQYF. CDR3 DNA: TGCGCCAGCAGCTTGGTTGGTAGTGCGGGAGGAGATACGCAGTATTTT.

The CDR3 DNA sequence: TGTGCCAGCAAAAATGAGGTTAGCACAGATACGCAGTATTTT. Protein product: CASKNEVSTDTQYF. V is TRBV6-5 and J is TRBJ2-3; D unresolved. CDR1 MNHEY and CDR2 SVGAGI come from the germline V gene. The ends were cut back, 7 bases at V and 0 bases at J, with 11 bases in the middle. This CDR3 spans 14 amino acids.

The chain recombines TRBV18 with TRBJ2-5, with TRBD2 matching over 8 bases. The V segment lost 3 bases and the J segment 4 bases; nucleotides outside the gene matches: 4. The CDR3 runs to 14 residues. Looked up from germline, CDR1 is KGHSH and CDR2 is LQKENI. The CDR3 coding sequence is TGTGCCAGCTCACCCAGGCTAGCGGGAGAGACCCAGTACTTC. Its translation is CASSPRLAGETQYF.

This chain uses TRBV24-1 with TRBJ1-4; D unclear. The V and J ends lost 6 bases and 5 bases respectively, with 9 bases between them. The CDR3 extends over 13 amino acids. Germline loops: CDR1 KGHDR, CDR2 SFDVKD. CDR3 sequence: CATSRAGNEKLFF. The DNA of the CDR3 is TGTGCCACCAGTCGAGCGGGAAATGAAAAACTGTTTTTT.